This TCR beta chain stems from a study of shared clonotypes between healthy human individuals. Overall study findings and caveats: Investigators expected sequencing depth to affect clonotype sharing among donors.

The naive CD8 fraction comprised CD45RO-negative cells positively selected for CCR7 and excluded terminally differentiated effector memory CD45RA+ cells. The CDR3 is 14 residues long. The trim removed 9 bases at V and 7 bases at J, leaving 13 bases unmatched. CDR1 LNHDA and CDR2 SQIVND come from the germline V gene (reference sequence). Replicate PCRs run on sorted subsets employed about 220 ng DNA, around 27,000 T cell genomes. Original handling: As immunoSEQ supplied junction-only sequences (without quality scores), filtering differed. Generated by immunoSEQ multiplex PCR, the TCRdb table keeps only in-frame clones and is missing some. Clonal size and the V and J genes are those of that table, whereas D and trimming came from the DNA. The sample yields more than 2 million clones, over 85% seen once. On this clone itself: The antigen remains undetermined.

This TCR derives from a man aged 18 to 35 in good health. Some clones in this sample may be carry-over from other donors' samples. The rearrangement uses TRBV19 and TRBJ2-3, with 7 bases aligning to TRBD2. Sample: naive CD8+ T cells from PBMCs. DNA of the CDR3: TGTGCCAGCCGCGCGGGAGCGGGCCTCTATACGCAGTATTTT. Translated, it gives CASRAGAGLYTQYF.